The rows below give T cell receptor beta chains drawn from one sample of a study of beta chain features in type 1 diabetes. The data were produced by immunoSEQ multiplex PCR, yet TCRdb's version contains in-frame clones alone and is incomplete. The sample lists around 200,000 clones, 13% occurring once. The sample taken for sequencing was central memory CD4+ T cells from blood. These receptors were taken from a woman aged 18-29 years in good health. Each CDR3 is given with its conserved first and last residue. Each record gives: J gene, V gene, D gene, clone size, CDR3 DNA, CDR3 protein. A D gene is named only where the DNA matches it firmly. Clone size is shown for a subset of rows, as once, few, many or a class of expanded clone.

j_call: TRBJ2-7
v_call: TRBV29-1
d_call: TRBD1
clone_size: few
cdr3_nt: TGCAGCGCTCAGTACGGGGGACAGGGCCACTACGAGCAGTACTTC
cdr3_aa: CSAQYGGQGHYEQYF

j_call: TRBJ1-5
v_call: TRBV30
d_call: -
clone_size: -
cdr3_nt: TGTGCCTGGAGCCGCCACAGGGATCAGCCCCAGCATTTT
cdr3_aa: CAWSRHRDQPQHF

j_call: TRBJ1-5
v_call: TRBV28
d_call: -
clone_size: -
cdr3_nt: TGTGCCAGCAGTTCCTTGGACAGTTTGGGGAATCAGCCCCAGCATTTT
cdr3_aa: CASSSLDSLGNQPQHF

j_call: TRBJ2-7
v_call: TRBV21-1
d_call: -
clone_size: few
cdr3_nt: TGTGCCAGCAGCCCCGGGGGAACCTACGAGCAGTACTTC
cdr3_aa: CASSPGGTYEQYF

j_call: TRBJ1-1
v_call: TRBV6-6
d_call: TRBD1
clone_size: -
cdr3_nt: TGTGCCAGCAGTTCAAGGGGACAGGGGAACACTGAAGCTTTCTTT
cdr3_aa: CASSSRGQGNTEAFF

j_call: TRBJ1-1
v_call: TRBV19
d_call: -
clone_size: -
cdr3_nt: TGTGCCAGTAGTATTGGGACACCAGGGACTGAAGCTTTCTTT
cdr3_aa: CASSIGTPGTEAFF

j_call: TRBJ2-1
v_call: TRBV28
d_call: -
clone_size: few
cdr3_nt: TGTGCCAGCAGTTTTTCTCGGACTCCGCGGAATGAGCAGTTCTTC
cdr3_aa: CASSFSRTPRNEQFF

j_call: TRBJ1-1
v_call: TRBV15
d_call: -
clone_size: many
cdr3_nt: TGTGCCACCAGCAGAGCCCCTAGGATTGAAGCTTTCTTT
cdr3_aa: CATSRAPRIEAFF

j_call: TRBJ2-3
v_call: TRBV23-1
d_call: TRBD2
clone_size: -
cdr3_nt: TGCGCCAGCAGTCAAACACGGACTAGCGGGAGGGCCATTGGGCCCACAGATACGCAGTATTTT
cdr3_aa: CASSQTRTSGRAIGPTDTQYF

j_call: TRBJ2-7
v_call: TRBV27
d_call: TRBD2
clone_size: -
cdr3_nt: TGTGCCACCCGAACTAGCGGGAGGCCCTACGAGCAGTACTTC
cdr3_aa: CATRTSGRPYEQYF

j_call: TRBJ2-5
v_call: TRBV29-1
d_call: -
clone_size: many
cdr3_nt: TGCAGCGTTGTATTCCACCAAGAGACCCAGTACTTC
cdr3_aa: CSVVFHQETQYF

j_call: TRBJ1-2
v_call: TRBV10-3
d_call: TRBD1
clone_size: -
cdr3_nt: TGTGCCAGCGTCCCCGGCAGGGCAGGGGGCAACTATGGCTACACCTTC
cdr3_aa: CASVPGRAGGNYGYTF

j_call: TRBJ2-1
v_call: TRBV9
d_call: TRBD1
clone_size: few
cdr3_nt: TGTGCCAGCAGCGAAGGGACAGGGCCTTACAATGAGCAGTTCTTC
cdr3_aa: CASSEGTGPYNEQFF

j_call: TRBJ2-1
v_call: TRBV7-8
d_call: TRBD1
clone_size: -
cdr3_nt: TGTGCCAGCAGCTTTGGGACAGGGGGCACCTACAATGAGCAGTTCTTC
cdr3_aa: CASSFGTGGTYNEQFF

j_call: TRBJ2-1
v_call: TRBV30
d_call: -
clone_size: few
cdr3_nt: TGTGCCTGGGCAAAACAGGGTCGCGAGCAGTTCTTC
cdr3_aa: CAWAKQGREQFF

j_call: TRBJ1-1
v_call: TRBV30
d_call: -
clone_size: -
cdr3_nt: TGTGCCTGGAGTGTACTGGTGAACACTGAAGCTTTCTTT
cdr3_aa: CAWSVLVNTEAFF

j_call: TRBJ2-7
v_call: TRBV15
d_call: TRBD1
clone_size: -
cdr3_nt: TGTGCCACCAGCAGACCGGACAGGGGAACGCAGTACTTC
cdr3_aa: CATSRPDRGTQYF

j_call: TRBJ2-1
v_call: TRBV5-1
d_call: TRBD2
clone_size: few
cdr3_nt: TGCGCCAGCAGCTTGGCGGGGGCTAGCGGGTACAATGAGCAGTTCTTC
cdr3_aa: CASSLAGASGYNEQFF

j_call: TRBJ1-3
v_call: TRBV5-1
d_call: -
clone_size: few
cdr3_nt: TGCGCCAGCAGCTTGGGGGGGGAAACTGGAAACACCATATATTTT
cdr3_aa: CASSLGGETGNTIYF

j_call: TRBJ2-1
v_call: TRBV29-1
d_call: TRBD2
clone_size: -
cdr3_nt: TGCAGCTTTTCCCGACTAGCGGCCAATGAGCAGTTCTTC
cdr3_aa: CSFSRLAANEQFF

j_call: TRBJ2-2
v_call: TRBV2
d_call: -
clone_size: few
cdr3_nt: TGTGCCAGCACCTCGCATGGGGCAACCGGGGAGCTGTTTTTT
cdr3_aa: CASTSHGATGELFF

j_call: TRBJ2-7
v_call: TRBV6-6
d_call: TRBD2
clone_size: few
cdr3_nt: TGTGCCAGCACCGGGACTAGAATGTACGAGCAGTACTTC
cdr3_aa: CASTGTRMYEQYF

j_call: TRBJ2-4
v_call: TRBV28
d_call: -
clone_size: few
cdr3_nt: TGTGCCAGCAGTTCCCTGGCACTACAGTACTTC
cdr3_aa: CASSSLALQYF

j_call: TRBJ1-5
v_call: TRBV28
d_call: TRBD1
clone_size: few
cdr3_nt: TGTGCCAGCAGTTTGGTAGGGACAGTCAATCAGCCCCAGCATTTT
cdr3_aa: CASSLVGTVNQPQHF